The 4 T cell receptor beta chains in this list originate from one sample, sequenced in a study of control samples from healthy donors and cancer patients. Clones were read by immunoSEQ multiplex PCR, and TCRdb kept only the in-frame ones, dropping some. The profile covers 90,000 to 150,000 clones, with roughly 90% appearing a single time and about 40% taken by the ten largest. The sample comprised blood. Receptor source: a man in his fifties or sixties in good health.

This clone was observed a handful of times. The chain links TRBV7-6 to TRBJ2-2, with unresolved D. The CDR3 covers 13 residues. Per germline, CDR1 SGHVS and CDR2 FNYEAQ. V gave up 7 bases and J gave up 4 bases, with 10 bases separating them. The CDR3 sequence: CASTGKSTGELFF. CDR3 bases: TGTGCCAGCACGGGCAAAAGCACCGGGGAGCTGTTTTTT.

CDR3 region: CASSSGLAVSVEQFF. DNA of the CDR3: TGCGCCAGCAGCTCGGGACTAGCGGTATCGGTTGAGCAGTTCTTC. The chain links TRBV5-1 to TRBJ2-1, with 11 bases lining up with TRBD2. CDR3 size: 15 residues. The trim removed 3 bases at V and 9 bases at J, leaving 8 bases unmatched. CDR1 and CDR2 from the germline V gene are SGHRS and YFSETQ. The variable domain in full, with the rest retrieved from reference TRBV5-1 and TRBJ2-1, is KAGVTQTPRYLIKTRGQQVTLSCSPISGHRSVSWYQQTPGQGLQFLFEYFSETQRNKGNFPGRFSGRQFSNSRSEMNVSTLELGDSALYLCASSSGLAVSVEQFFGPGTRLTVL.

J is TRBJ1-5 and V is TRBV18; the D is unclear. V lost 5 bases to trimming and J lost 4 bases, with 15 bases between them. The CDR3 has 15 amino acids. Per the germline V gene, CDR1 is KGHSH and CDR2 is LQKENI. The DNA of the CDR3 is TGTGCCAGCTCAACGACAATGAGGGAGAATCAGCCCCAGCATTTT. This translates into CASSTTMRENQPQHF. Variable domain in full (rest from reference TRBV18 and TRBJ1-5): NAGVMQNPRHLVRRRGQEARLRCSPMKGHSHVYWYRQLPEEGLKFMVYLQKENIIDESGMPKERFSAEFPKEGPSILRIQQVVRGDSAAYFCASSTTMRENQPQHFGDGTRLSIL.

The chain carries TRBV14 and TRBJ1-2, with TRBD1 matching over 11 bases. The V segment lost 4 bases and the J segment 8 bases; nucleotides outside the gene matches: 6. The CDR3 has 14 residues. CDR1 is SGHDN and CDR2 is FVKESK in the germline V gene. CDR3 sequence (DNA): TGTGCCAGCAGCCCGGACAGGGGGCATGGAGGCTACACCTTC. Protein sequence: CASSPDRGHGGYTF.